Listed below are T cell receptor beta chains from one sample, sequenced in a study of CD8 T cells in Susac syndrome. TCRdb used MiXCR to reprocess the immunoSEQ multiplex PCR reads, holding one entry per CDR3 protein. Of some 110,000 distinct CDR3 sequences in the sample, just under 95% were seen once. Input material: CD4+ T cells from PBMCs. The receptors derive from a human donor in good health. CDR3s include the opening cysteine and the closing phenylalanine or tryptophan. D genes are given only for firm matches. Where a row states a size, it is once, few, many or the class of an expanded clone; other rows omit it.

v_call	clone_size	j_call	d_call	cdr3_nt	cdr3_aa
TRBV19	NA	TRBJ1-2	NA	TGTGCCAGTAGTATATCGGGGGCGCTTCATGGCTACACCTTC	CASSISGALHGYTF
TRBV6-1	once	TRBJ2-1	NA	TGTGCCAGCAATCCGGGACTGTACTACAATGAGCAGTTCTTC	CASNPGLYYNEQFF
TRBV20-1	NA	TRBJ2-5	TRBD2	TGCAGTGCTAGCGCTAGCGGGAATTTGGTGACCCAGTACTTC	CSASASGNLVTQYF
TRBV30	NA	TRBJ1-1	TRBD1	TGTGCCTGGAGTGGTTACAGGGGTCGGACTGAAGCTTTCTTT	CAWSGYRGRTEAFF
TRBV7-2	NA	TRBJ2-6	TRBD1	TGTGCCAGCAGCCGACAGGGAAGGAGTTCTGGGGCCAACGTCCTGACTTTC	CASSRQGRSSGANVLTF
TRBV7-2	once	TRBJ2-7	NA	TGTGCCAGCAGCTATCCGACAGGTCAGCAGTACTTC	CASSYPTGQQYF
TRBV3-1	NA	TRBJ1-1	NA	TGTGCCAGCAGCCAGAATTCACGATGGGGCACTGAAGCTTTCTTT	CASSQNSRWGTEAFF
TRBV21-1	once	TRBJ1-1	NA	TGTGCCAGCAACGATAGGGGTTCGGACACTGAAGCTTTCTTT	CASNDRGSDTEAFF
TRBV5-1	NA	TRBJ2-7	TRBD2	TGCGCCAGCAGCTTGAGCGGGGCCTCCTACGAGCAGTACTTC	CASSLSGASYEQYF
TRBV4-3	NA	TRBJ2-7	NA	TGCGCCAGCAGCCAAGAAGGGGGGTACGAGCAGTACTTC	CASSQEGGYEQYF
TRBV27	once	TRBJ2-3	TRBD2	TGTGCCAGCAGCCCACGGACTAGCGGGAGGTGGACCTCTAGCACAGATACGCAGTATTTT	CASSPRTSGRWTSSTDTQYF
TRBV5-1	once	TRBJ2-1	TRBD2	TGCGCCAGCAGCTTGGATGGTAGCGGGATGATTGAGCAGTTCTTC	CASSLDGSGMIEQFF
TRBV7-9	NA	TRBJ1-3	NA	TGTGCCAGCAGCTTAGTAGCGCGCGCGGGGGAAAACACCATATATTTT	CASSLVARAGENTIYF
TRBV5-4	NA	TRBJ2-3	NA	TGTGCCAGCAGCCCGGACTATCCGGGAACAGATACGCAGTATTTT	CASSPDYPGTDTQYF
TRBV2	once	TRBJ1-5	NA	TGTGCCAGCAGTGAGCTTTTAGGGACCCAGCATTTT	CASSELLGTQHF
TRBV25-1	NA	TRBJ2-2	NA	TGTGCCAGCACCCGAGGAGGGGGCCCGAGGACCGGGGAGCTGTTTTTT	CASTRGGGPRTGELFF
TRBV25-1	NA	TRBJ2-7	NA	TGTGCCAGCAGTGGGGACACTTACTACGAGCAGTACTTC	CASSGDTYYEQYF
TRBV5-1	NA	TRBJ2-1	TRBD2	TGCGCCAGCAGCTCAGGACTAGCGGCCGCGGAAAATGAGCAGTTCTTC	CASSSGLAAAENEQFF
TRBV29-1	NA	TRBJ2-7	TRBD1	TGCAGCGCCATGGGACAGGGCTACGAGCAGTACTTC	CSAMGQGYEQYF
TRBV14	NA	TRBJ2-3	NA	TGTGCCAGCAGCCCCGGGCTTCGTACAGATACGCAGTATTTT	CASSPGLRTDTQYF
TRBV5-1	NA	TRBJ2-7	TRBD2	TGCGCCAGCAGCGGGTTAGCGGGAGTGGCCTACGAGCAGTACTTC	CASSGLAGVAYEQYF
TRBV12-3/TRBV12-4	NA	TRBJ2-3	NA	TGTGCCAGCAGTTTAGTAGTGAATACGCAGTATTTT	CASSLVVNTQYF
TRBV6-5	NA	TRBJ1-4	NA	TGTGCCAGCAGAACTACAACTAATGAAAAACTGTTTTTT	CASRTTTNEKLFF
TRBV4-3	NA	TRBJ1-2	NA	TGCGCCAGCAGCCAAGATTCAGTAAGGAATGGCTACACCTTC	CASSQDSVRNGYTF
TRBV11-2	NA	TRBJ1-2	TRBD1	TGTGCCAGCAGCACCTACCGGGACAGGGAGCGAGGCTACACCTTC	CASSTYRDRERGYTF
TRBV6-2/TRBV6-3	NA	TRBJ2-7	TRBD2	TGTGCCAGCAGTTACTTGAGCGGGAGCTTCTACGAGCAGTACTTC	CASSYLSGSFYEQYF
TRBV27	NA	TRBJ1-5	TRBD1	TGTGCCAGCAGTCCCAGGGACAGGGGGATCGGGAATCAGCCCCAGCATTTT	CASSPRDRGIGNQPQHF
TRBV29-1	NA	TRBJ1-3	NA	TGCAGCGTTGTCGCGACACCCAACACCATATATTTT	CSVVATPNTIYF
TRBV24-1	NA	TRBJ2-2	TRBD2	TGTGCCACCAGTGATTCCACTAGCGCAATAAACACCGGGGAGCTGTTTTTT	CATSDSTSAINTGELFF
TRBV20-1	NA	TRBJ2-7	NA	TGCAGTGCTAGTCCCGCTGAGGGGGCCTACGAGCAGTACTTC	CSASPAEGAYEQYF
TRBV9	NA	TRBJ1-2	NA	TGTGCCAGCAGCGTAGACCGACAGGCAAGAAGGGGCTACACCTTC	CASSVDRQARRGYTF
TRBV20-1	NA	TRBJ2-3	NA	TGCAGTGCTAGAGACCCCCCCCAGGCGCCCACAGATACGCAGTATTTT	CSARDPPQAPTDTQYF
TRBV7-2	NA	TRBJ1-3	TRBD1	TGTGCCAGCAGCTGGAGGACAGGCGGAAACACCATATATTTT	CASSWRTGGNTIYF
TRBV12-5	NA	TRBJ1-5	NA	TGTGCTAGTGGTCCCGGAGACTTTAGCAATCAGCCCCAGCATTTT	CASGPGDFSNQPQHF
TRBV29-1	NA	TRBJ2-1	NA	TGCAGCGTTGTGCAAATGGGTTTGAATGAGCAGTTCTTC	CSVVQMGLNEQFF
TRBV6-1	NA	TRBJ1-5	NA	TGTGCCAGCAGCCCCATATCGGGGAGTAGCAATCAGCCCCAGCATTTT	CASSPISGSSNQPQHF
TRBV30	NA	TRBJ2-1	NA	TGTGCCTGGAGTACGGCTCCACGAACCTACAATGAGCAGTTCTTC	CAWSTAPRTYNEQFF
TRBV5-8	NA	TRBJ2-1	NA	TGTGCCAGCAGCTTAGGGCTTTACGGTCAGAATGAGCAGTTCTTC	CASSLGLYGQNEQFF
TRBV30	NA	TRBJ1-4	NA	TGTGCCTGGAGCCCGCGGGCGCCCTTGGATGAAAAACTGTTTTTT	CAWSPRAPLDEKLFF
TRBV5-1	NA	TRBJ1-3	NA	TGCGCCAGCAGCTTGGACCAGACCTCCTTCTCTGGAAACACCATATATTTT	CASSLDQTSFSGNTIYF
TRBV5-1	NA	TRBJ2-1	TRBD2	TGCGCCAGCAGCCCCTGGACTAGCGGCTACAATGAGCAGTTCTTC	CASSPWTSGYNEQFF
TRBV5-8	NA	TRBJ1-5	NA	TGTGCCAGCAGCTTATCGGGGAGGGGGGATCAGCCCCAGCATTTT	CASSLSGRGDQPQHF
TRBV29-1	NA	TRBJ1-5	NA	TGCAGCGTTGCTGACGGGTATAGCAATCAGCCCCAGCATTTT	CSVADGYSNQPQHF
TRBV7-8	NA	TRBJ2-3	NA	TGTGCCAGCAGGGCTATGGCTCTAACAGATACGCAGTATTTT	CASRAMALTDTQYF
TRBV30	NA	TRBJ2-5	TRBD2	TGTGCCTGGACCCGGACTAGCGGGAGGGGGGAGACCCAGTACTTC	CAWTRTSGRGETQYF
TRBV12-3/TRBV12-4	NA	TRBJ1-2	TRBD1	TGTGCCAGCAGGATGATGGCAGGGGGCCTCTATGGCTACACCTTC	CASRMMAGGLYGYTF
TRBV5-1	NA	TRBJ2-5	NA	TGCGCCAGCAGCTTGGTATCCTACCAAGAGACCCAGTACTTC	CASSLVSYQETQYF
TRBV3-1	NA	TRBJ2-7	NA	TGTGCCAGCAAGGGGGGGGGCCCCGAGCAGTACTTC	CASKGGGPEQYF
TRBV20-1	NA	TRBJ1-1	NA	TGCAGTGCAGCGGATTGGACTGAAGCTTTCTTT	CSAADWTEAFF
TRBV5-4	NA	TRBJ2-1	NA	TGTGCCAGCAGCTTGGGATATGAGCAGTTCTTC	CASSLGYEQFF
TRBV7-2	once	TRBJ2-5	NA	TGTGCCAGCAGCCCGAACGGGCTAGCGAACCAAGAGACCCAGTACTTC	CASSPNGLANQETQYF
TRBV7-9	NA	TRBJ2-1	TRBD2	TGTGCCAGCAGCGTACGGGACTACTCCTACAATGAGCAGTTCTTC	CASSVRDYSYNEQFF
TRBV20-1	NA	TRBJ1-1	TRBD1	TGCAGTGCTAGAGAAACACAGGGGCGGGCTTTCTTT	CSARETQGRAFF
TRBV25-1	NA	TRBJ2-2	NA	TGTGCCAGCAACGCAATGGGGGGCCCGGACGGGGAGCTGTTTTTT	CASNAMGGPDGELFF